A single sample gave rise to the 31 T cell receptor beta chains below, sequenced in a study of beta chain features in type 1 diabetes. TCRB transcripts that were expressed got sequenced, as all of the isolated RNA had been reverse transcribed. Measured with immunoSEQ multiplex PCR; TCRdb has only the in-frame clones, and not every one. Counted here are some 240,000 clones, 9.5% to 13% occurring once; the ten biggest clones make up 1% to 1.5%. The sequenced material came from central memory CD4+ T cells from blood. The receptors were sampled from a man aged 18-30 years in good health.

This sequence joins TRBV29-1 and TRBJ2-1; D may be TRBD1 or TRBD2 (5 bases each). Trimming took 5 bases from V and 1 from J, leaving 12 bases between them. Germline CDR1 reads SQVTM; CDR2 reads ANQGSEA. The CDR3 is 14 residues long. The CDR3 sequence: CSVQRGPSYNEQFF. CDR3 sequence (DNA): TGCAGCGTTCAAAGGGGACCTTCCTACAATGAGCAGTTCTTC.

This clone was seen more than once but under ten times. This sequence joins TRBV30 and TRBJ2-2, with D perhaps matching TRBD2 (6 bases). The CDR3 is made up of 14 amino acids. V shed 4 bases and J shed 1 base, with 10 bases lying between them. The germline V gene has CDR1 GTSNPN and CDR2 SVGIG (reference sequence). The CDR3 DNA reads TGTGCCTGGATACGGGGGAAGAACACCGGGGAGCTGTTTTTT. Protein sequence: CAWIRGKNTGELFF.

The rearrangement joins TRBV29-1 to TRBJ2-7; 9 nucleotides align to TRBD1. Per germline, CDR1 SQVTM and CDR2 ANQGSEA. V trimming: 2 bases; J trimming: 5 bases; junction bases outside the gene matches: 4. The CDR3 has 13 residues. The CDR3 nucleotides read TGCAGCGTTGAAAGGGACAGGGAGAACGAGCAGTACTTC. Amino acids: CSVERDRENEQYF.

The rearrangement links TRBV11-2 to TRBJ2-1; 8 nucleotides line up with TRBD1. CDR1 and CDR2 from the germline V gene are SGHAT and FQNNGV. There are 15 residues in the CDR3. The V and J ends lost 5 bases and 4 bases, in that order; junction bases with no gene match: 7. The CDR3 nucleotides are TGTGCCAGCAGCGCAACAGGGGGTTCGTACAATGAGCAGTTCTTC. Amino acids: CASSATGGSYNEQFF.

Ten or more counts support this clone. This chain connects TRBV18 to TRBJ2-2, with 11 nucleotides matching TRBD1. This CDR3 has 18 residues. Unmatched junction bases numbered 8, after V lost 5 bases and J lost 0 bases. CDR1 is KGHSH and CDR2 is LQKENI in the germline V gene. The chain's CDR3 is CASSSDGQGATNTGELFF. DNA of the CDR3: TGTGCCAGCTCATCCGATGGACAGGGGGCAACGAACACCGGGGAGCTGTTTTTT. Drawing the rest from reference TRBV18 and TRBJ2-2, the complete variable domain is NAGVMQNPRHLVRRRGQEARLRCSPMKGHSHVYWYRQLPEEGLKFMVYLQKENIIDESGMPKERFSAEFPKEGPSILRIQQVVRGDSAAYFCASSSDGQGATNTGELFFGEGSRLTVL.

This clone was counted ten times or more. The chain couples TRBV7-6 to TRBJ2-7; 9 bases line up with TRBD1. CDR1 and CDR2 from the germline V gene are SGHVS and FNYEAQ. Trimming cost V 5 bases and J 5 bases; bases outside gene matches: 4. This CDR3 region has 13 residues. CDR3 protein: CASSHRTGDEQYF. The CDR3 DNA follows: TGTGCCAGCAGCCACAGGACAGGGGACGAGCAGTACTTC.

This clone appeared a few times. The chain links TRBV18 to TRBJ2-1; 9 positions match TRBD2. The V gene's germline CDR1 is KGHSH and CDR2 LQKENI. The CDR3 loop spans 14 amino acids. J was trimmed by 4 bases and V by 5 bases; bases with no gene match: 3. The DNA for the CDR3 is TGTGCCAGCTCAGAGACTAGCGGTTACAATGAGCAGTTCTTC. Translation: CASSETSGYNEQFF.

The chain employs TRBV5-1 and TRBJ2-1; D not resolved. V gave up 2 bases and J gave up 7 bases, with 13 bases separating them. The V gene's germline CDR1 is SGHRS and CDR2 YFSETQ. The CDR3 spans 14 residues. Here the CDR3 DNA reads TGCGCCAGCAGCTTAGGGTTTGGAGAGAATGAGCAGTTCTTC. As protein: CASSLGFGENEQFF.

The gene calls are TRBV15 and TRBJ2-1; 11 nucleotides line up with TRBD2. Germline V gene sequence: CDR1 LNHNV, CDR2 YYDKDF (reference sequence). V lost 0 bases, J lost 4 bases, and 5 bases stayed unmatched. The CDR3 is made up of 17 amino acids. The CDR3 here is CATSRDPTSGKYNEQFF. DNA for the CDR3: TGTGCCACCAGCAGAGACCCGACTAGCGGGAAGTACAATGAGCAGTTCTTC.

Here the CDR3 reads CASSRSAGAGTQYF. The CDR3 DNA is TGTGCCAGTAGTAGGTCGGCGGGAGCAGGGACCCAGTACTTC. This chain uses TRBV19 with TRBJ2-5; 7 positions agree with TRBD2. Per germline, CDR1 LNHDA and CDR2 SQIVND (reference sequence). This CDR3 contains 14 residues. V shed 4 bases, J shed 7 bases, and the junction held 9 bases outside the gene matches. The complete variable domain, with remaining parts taken from reference TRBV19 and TRBJ2-5, reads DGGITQSPKYLFRKEGQNVTLSCEQNLNHDAMYWYRQDPGQGLRLIYYSQIVNDFQKGDIAEGYSVSREKKESFPLTVTSAQKNPTAFYLCASSRSAGAGTQYFGPGTRLLVL.

As to this clone: Other DNA sequences in the sample encode the same CDR3. This chain uses TRBV5-1 with TRBJ2-2, with 7 nucleotides matching TRBD2. Germline assignment: CDR1 SGHRS and CDR2 YFSETQ. CDR3 length: 16 residues. V shed 0 bases, J shed 0 bases, and the junction held 2 bases outside the gene matches. DNA of the CDR3: TGCGCCAGCAGCTTGGCGCTAGCGGCGAACACCGGGGAGCTGTTTTTT. Encoded protein: CASSLALAANTGELFF. Full variable domain (missing parts from reference TRBV5-1 and TRBJ2-2): KAGVTQTPRYLIKTRGQQVTLSCSPISGHRSVSWYQQTPGQGLQFLFEYFSETQRNKGNFPGRFSGRQFSNSRSEMNVSTLELGDSALYLCASSLALAANTGELFFGEGSRLTVL.

The genes are TRBV10-2 and TRBJ1-4, with a tentative D call TRBD1 (6 bases). Trimming shortened V by 6 bases and J by 7 bases, and 12 bases separated the two germline ends. The germline V gene has CDR1 WSHSY and CDR2 SAAADI. There are 13 residues in the CDR3. The chain's CDR3 is CASSQGFGEKLFF. In nucleotides, the CDR3 is TGCGCCAGCAGCCAGGGGTTTGGTGAAAAACTGTTTTTT.

V is TRBV7-2 and J is TRBJ2-2; no firm D call. CDR3 size: 13 residues. Per germline, CDR1 SGHTA and CDR2 FQGNSA. Trimming pared 5 bases from V and 10 bases from J, leaving 14 bases between. This CDR3 is CASSLNRRSELFF. The CDR3 DNA reads TGTGCCAGCAGCCTAAACCGAAGATCGGAGCTGTTTTTT.

This clone was seen only a few times. Different DNA sequences within this sample yield the same CDR3. V gene TRBV30 combines with J gene TRBJ1-5; weak D call: TRBD1 (6 bases). V shed 1 base and J shed 5 bases, with 9 bases lying between them. Per germline, CDR1 GTSNPN and CDR2 SVGIG (reference sequence). The CDR3 totals 13 residues. Here the CDR3 reads CAWSGGAHQPQHF. The CDR3 DNA reads TGTGCCTGGAGTGGGGGGGCCCATCAGCCCCAGCATTTT.

V usage is TRBV28 and J usage is TRBJ1-5; no clear D gene. V dropped 4 bases and J dropped 4 bases, with 5 bases sitting between them. The V gene's germline CDR1 is MDHEN and CDR2 SYDVKM. This CDR3 comprises 12 residues. This CDR3 reads CASSSRNQPQHF. The CDR3 coding sequence is TGTGCCAGCAGTTCCAGAAATCAGCCCCAGCATTTT.

This clone has a handful of counts. The V gene is TRBV15, the J gene TRBJ2-1; D may be TRBD2 (6 bases). V dropped 4 bases and J dropped 9 bases, with 19 bases sitting between them. CDR3 length equals 15 residues. From germline, CDR1 is LNHNV and CDR2 YYDKDF (reference sequence). CDR3 in DNA: TGTGCCACCAGCATCCTCGTGGGGGGAGTCGGTGAGCAGTTCTTC. Its translation is CATSILVGGVGEQFF. Supplemented by reference TRBV15 and TRBJ2-1, the full variable domain reads DAMVIQNPRYQVTQFGKPVTLSCSQTLNHNVMYWYQQKSSQAPKLLFHYYDKDFNNEADTPDNFQSRRPNTSFCFLDIRSPGLGDTAMYLCATSILVGGVGEQFFGPGTRLTVL.

The V gene is TRBV5-6, the J gene TRBJ2-2, with 9 bases fitting TRBD1. The CDR3 has 16 residues. The V gene end was trimmed by 3 bases and the J gene end by 1 base; junction bases not matched to a gene: 4. Germline V gene sequence: CDR1 SGHDT, CDR2 YYEEEE. CDR3 sequence (DNA): TGTGCCAGCAGCTACCGACAGGGGGGGAACACCGGGGAGCTGTTTTTT. It specifies CASSYRQGGNTGELFF.

This clone was seen more than once but under ten times. V is TRBV29-1 and J is TRBJ1-2, with D hard to call. CDR3 size: 12 residues. The V gene's germline CDR1 is SQVTM and CDR2 ANQGSEA. The ends were cut back, 2 bases at V and 8 bases at J, with 12 bases in the middle. In nucleotides, the CDR3 is TGCAGCGTTGAAACAGCCAGGTACGGCTACACCTTC. It specifies CSVETARYGYTF.

This clone was counted many times. In DNA, the CDR3 is TGTGCCAGCAGCCCACACCTCAACCGGGAAAACATTCAGTACTTC. Amino acid sequence: CASSPHLNRENIQYF. The rearrangement links TRBV7-2 to TRBJ2-4; no clear D gene. The V gene's germline CDR1 is SGHTA and CDR2 FQGNSA. The ends were cut back, 5 bases at V and 5 bases at J, with 16 bases in the middle. There are 15 residues in the CDR3.

In this sample, this clone turned up a few times. The CDR3 loop reads CASSVGTGAITDTQYF. DNA of the CDR3: TGTGCCAGCAGCGTAGGGACGGGCGCCATCACAGATACGCAGTATTTT. The chain carries TRBV9 and TRBJ2-3; D remains unclear. The germline V gene encodes CDR1 SGDLS and CDR2 YYNGEE. This CDR3 region has 16 residues. V was clipped by 0 bases and J by 2 bases, with 13 bases between them.

This chain joins TRBV7-2 and TRBJ2-1; the match to TRBD2 covers 10 bases. Germline-derived CDR1 and CDR2 are SGHTA and FQGNSA. Trimming took 3 bases from V and 0 from J; bases not matched to a gene: 8. This CDR3 contains 18 residues. The CDR3 region has the DNA TGTGCCAGCAGCTTTGGGCTAGCGGGAGTGCGCTCCTACAATGAGCAGTTCTTC. Residues: CASSFGLAGVRSYNEQFF.

This clone was found many times. The chain is built from TRBV19 and TRBJ1-1, with TRBD1 as a possible D gene (6 bases). V lost 7 bases, J lost 4 bases, and 16 bases lay in between. The germline V gene encodes CDR1 LNHDA and CDR2 SQIVND (reference sequence). The CDR3 runs to 14 residues. CDR3 DNA sequence: TGTGCCAGTAATAATGGGCAGGGGAGCACTGAAGCTTTCTTT. As protein: CASNNGQGSTEAFF.

This clone has a count of ten or more. This chain connects TRBV30 to TRBJ2-2; D is unclear. The V and J ends lost 7 bases and 0 bases respectively, with 9 bases between them. This CDR3 comprises 13 residues. Germline CDR1 and CDR2: GTSNPN and SVGIG (reference sequence). The CDR3 nucleotides read TGTGCCTTAAACACCGCGAACACCGGGGAGCTGTTTTTT. Translation gives CALNTANTGELFF. The full variable domain, its missing parts supplied by reference TRBV30 and TRBJ2-2, is SQTIHQWPATLVQPVGSPLSLECTVEGTSNPNLYWYRQAAGRGLQLLFYSVGIGQISSEVPQNLSASRPQDRQFILSSKKLLLSDSGFYLCALNTANTGELFFGEGSRLTVL.

The chain uses TRBV9 and TRBJ2-7, with a weak D call TRBD1 (6 bases). CDR1 and CDR2 from the germline V gene are SGDLS and YYNGEE. The ends were cut back, 3 bases at V and 4 bases at J, with 17 bases in the middle. This CDR3 comprises 15 residues. This chain's CDR3 is CASSGGRGSDYEQYF. DNA of the CDR3: TGTGCCAGCAGCGGCGGTAGGGGGAGTGATTACGAGCAGTACTTC. The full variable domain, its missing parts supplied by reference TRBV9 and TRBJ2-7, is DSGVTQTPKHLITATGQRVTLRCSPRSGDLSVYWYQQSLDQGLQFLIQYYNGEERAKGNILERFSAQQFPDLHSELNLSSLELGDSALYFCASSGGRGSDYEQYFGPGTRLTVT.

This clone was observed a few times. This chain connects TRBV10-3 to TRBJ1-2, with a tentative D call TRBD1 (5 bases). The CDR3 length is 13 residues. Trimming pared 4 bases from V and 7 bases from J, leaving 13 bases between. Per germline, CDR1 ENHRY and CDR2 SYGVKD. The CDR3 is CAISVNRDSGYTF. DNA of the CDR3: TGTGCCATCAGTGTAAACAGAGACAGTGGCTACACCTTC.

This clone was observed a handful of times. The rearrangement joins TRBV7-9 to TRBJ1-1, with 8 bases identical to TRBD1. The CDR3 is made up of 16 amino acids. V was pared by 5 bases and J by 3 bases, with 11 bases of the junction left unmatched. CDR1 is SEHNR, CDR2 FQNEAQ, per germline (reference sequence). The CDR3: CASSPDRAGIDTEAFF. In DNA, the CDR3 is TGTGCCAGCAGCCCGGACAGGGCTGGCATAGACACTGAAGCTTTCTTT. The complete variable domain, with remaining parts taken from reference TRBV7-9 and TRBJ1-1, reads DTGVSQNPRHKITKRGQNVTFRCDPISEHNRLYWYRQTLGQGPEFLTYFQNEAQLEKSRLLSDRFSAERPKGSFSTLEIQRTEQGDSAMYLCASSPDRAGIDTEAFFGQGTRLTVV.

This clone has just a few counts. This chain uses TRBV4-1 with TRBJ2-5; 12 bases match TRBD2. The CDR3 spans 17 residues. Germline CDR1 and CDR2: MGHRA and YSYEKL. The junction had 11 bases not matched to a gene; V was cut back by 6 bases and J by 3 bases. CDR3 in amino acids: CASSLGMRLAGEETQYF. CDR3 nucleotides: TGCGCCAGCAGTCTAGGGATGCGACTAGCGGGAGAAGAGACCCAGTACTTC.

The V call is TRBV18, the J call TRBJ2-1; 15 positions agree with TRBD2. The V gene end was trimmed by 6 bases and the J gene end by 0 bases; junction bases not matched to a gene: 9. This CDR3 has 19 amino acids. Germline loops: CDR1 KGHSH, CDR2 LQKENI. The CDR3 loop is CASSPGGTSGRSSYNEQFF. Written as DNA, the CDR3 is TGTGCCAGCTCCCCGGGGGGGACTAGCGGGAGGAGCTCCTACAATGAGCAGTTCTTC.

This clone showed up just a few times. The chain carries TRBV29-1 and TRBJ2-7; perhaps TRBD1 as D (5 bases). The germline gives CDR1 SQVTM, CDR2 ANQGSEA. The CDR3 runs 12 residues. Trimming removed 7 bases at V and 3 bases at J, with 13 bases between. The CDR3 region is CSAVDMNYEQYF. The CDR3, as DNA: TGCAGCGCCGTGGACATGAACTACGAGCAGTACTTC.

This clone was counted only a few times. This chain uses TRBV28 with TRBJ2-1; 7 bases map to TRBD1. Trimming took 8 bases from V and 10 from J; bases not matched to a gene: 11. Germline CDR1 is MDHEN and CDR2 is SYDVKM. The CDR3 has 13 amino acids. The CDR3 DNA sequence: TGTGCCAGCGCCCCCCCACAGGGGAAGGAGCAGTTCTTC. Translation gives CASAPPQGKEQFF.

The rearrangement links TRBV6-5 to TRBJ2-7; D is possibly TRBD1 (6 bases). This CDR3 has 14 residues. V dropped 5 bases and J dropped 4 bases, with 15 bases sitting between them. Germline V gene sequence: CDR1 MNHEY, CDR2 SVGAGI. The CDR3 region has the DNA TGTGCCAGCAGTAAACAGGGTTCCGGGTACGAGCAGTACTTC. It specifies CASSKQGSGYEQYF.